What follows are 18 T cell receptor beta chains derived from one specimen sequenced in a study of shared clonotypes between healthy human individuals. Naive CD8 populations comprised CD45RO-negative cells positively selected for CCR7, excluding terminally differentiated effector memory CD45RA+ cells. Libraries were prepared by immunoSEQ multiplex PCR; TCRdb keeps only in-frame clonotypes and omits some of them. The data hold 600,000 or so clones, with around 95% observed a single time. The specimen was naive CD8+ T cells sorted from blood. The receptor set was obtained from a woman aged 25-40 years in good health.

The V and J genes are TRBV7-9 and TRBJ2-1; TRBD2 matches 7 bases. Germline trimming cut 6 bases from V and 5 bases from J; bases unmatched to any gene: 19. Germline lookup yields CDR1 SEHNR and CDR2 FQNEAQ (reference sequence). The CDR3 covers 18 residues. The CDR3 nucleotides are TGTGCCAGCAGTACCGGACTAGTCCCATCTCTTGATCACAATGAGCAGTTCTTC. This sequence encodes CASSTGLVPSLDHNEQFF.

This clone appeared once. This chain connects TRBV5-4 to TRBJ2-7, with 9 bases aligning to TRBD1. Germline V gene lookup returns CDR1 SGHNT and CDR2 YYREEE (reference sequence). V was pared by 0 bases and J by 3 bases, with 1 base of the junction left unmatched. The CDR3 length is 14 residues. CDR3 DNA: TGTGCCAGCAGCTTGGGGGACAGGGACTACGAGCAGTACTTC. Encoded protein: CASSLGDRDYEQYF.

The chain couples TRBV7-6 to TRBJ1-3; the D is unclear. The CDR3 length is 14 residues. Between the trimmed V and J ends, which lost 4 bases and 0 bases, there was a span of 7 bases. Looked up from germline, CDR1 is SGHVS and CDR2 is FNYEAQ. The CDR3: CASSSPSSGNTIYF. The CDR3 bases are TGTGCCAGCAGCTCCCCTAGCTCTGGAAACACCATATATTTT.

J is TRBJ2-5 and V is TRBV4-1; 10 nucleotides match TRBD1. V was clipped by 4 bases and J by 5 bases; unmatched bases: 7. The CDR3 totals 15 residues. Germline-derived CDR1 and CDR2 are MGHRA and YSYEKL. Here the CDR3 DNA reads TGCGCCAGCAGCCGGTTCCGGGACAGGGGTGAGACCCAGTACTTC. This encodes CASSRFRDRGETQYF.

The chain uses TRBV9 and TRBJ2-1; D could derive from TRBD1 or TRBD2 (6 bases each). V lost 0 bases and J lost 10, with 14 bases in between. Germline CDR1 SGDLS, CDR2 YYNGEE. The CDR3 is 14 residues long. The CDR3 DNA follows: TGTGCCAGCAGCGTAGGTGAGGGGGGCAGCGAGCAGTTCTTC. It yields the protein CASSVGEGGSEQFF.

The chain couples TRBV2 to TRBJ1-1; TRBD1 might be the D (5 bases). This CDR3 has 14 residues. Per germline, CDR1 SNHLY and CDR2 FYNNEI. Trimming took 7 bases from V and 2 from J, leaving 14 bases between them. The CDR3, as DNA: TGTGCCAGCAACGGAGGGGAGACTAACACTGAAGCTTTCTTT. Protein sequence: CASNGGETNTEAFF.

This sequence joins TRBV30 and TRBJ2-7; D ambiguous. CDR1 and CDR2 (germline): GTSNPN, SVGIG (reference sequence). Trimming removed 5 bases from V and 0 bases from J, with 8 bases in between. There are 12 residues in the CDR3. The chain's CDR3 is CAWARSSYEQYF. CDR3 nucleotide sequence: TGTGCCTGGGCCCGTAGCTCCTACGAGCAGTACTTC.

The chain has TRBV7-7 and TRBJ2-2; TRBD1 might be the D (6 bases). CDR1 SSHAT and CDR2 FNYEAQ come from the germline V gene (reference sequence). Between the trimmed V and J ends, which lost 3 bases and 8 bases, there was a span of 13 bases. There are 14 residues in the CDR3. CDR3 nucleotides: TGTGCCAGCAGCTTGCCAGGGGATCCGGGGGAGCTGTTTTTT. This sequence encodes CASSLPGDPGELFF.

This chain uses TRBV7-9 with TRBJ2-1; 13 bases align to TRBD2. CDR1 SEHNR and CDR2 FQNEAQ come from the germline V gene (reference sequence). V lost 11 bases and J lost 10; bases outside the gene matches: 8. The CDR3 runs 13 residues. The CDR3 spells CALGLAGEGEQFF. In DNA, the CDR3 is TGTGCCCTCGGACTAGCGGGAGAGGGAGAGCAGTTCTTC.

CDR3 nucleotides: TGTGCCAGCAGTACAGGGAGCAATCAGCCCCAGCATTTT. It is translated as CASSTGSNQPQHF. This chain uses TRBV28 with TRBJ1-5, with D perhaps TRBD1 (6 bases). CDR1 is MDHEN and CDR2 is SYDVKM in the germline V gene. Deletions cut 5 bases from V and 1 base from J, with 6 bases between. This CDR3 spans 13 amino acids.

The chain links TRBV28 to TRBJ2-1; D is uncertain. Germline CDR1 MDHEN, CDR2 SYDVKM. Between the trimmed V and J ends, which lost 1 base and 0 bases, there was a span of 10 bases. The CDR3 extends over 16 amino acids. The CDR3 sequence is CASSLFTGSSYNEQFF. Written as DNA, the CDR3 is TGTGCCAGCAGTTTATTTACGGGTAGCTCCTACAATGAGCAGTTCTTC.

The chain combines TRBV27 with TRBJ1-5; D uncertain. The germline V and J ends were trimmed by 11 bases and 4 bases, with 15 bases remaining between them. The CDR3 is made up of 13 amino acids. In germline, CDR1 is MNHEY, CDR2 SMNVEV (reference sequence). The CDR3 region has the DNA TGTGCCGTAGCGGTCAATAGTAATCAGCCCCAGCATTTT. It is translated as CAVAVNSNQPQHF.

DNA of the CDR3: TGTGCCAGCAGCCAGTTGACAGGCATCGGAGACAATGAGCAGTTCTTC. Protein sequence: CASSQLTGIGDNEQFF. The rearrangement uses TRBV28 and TRBJ2-1, with D perhaps matching TRBD1 (6 bases). Germline assignment: CDR1 MDHEN and CDR2 SYDVKM. The V gene lost 6 bases and the J gene lost 5 bases, with 20 bases spanning the gap. CDR3 length: 16 residues.

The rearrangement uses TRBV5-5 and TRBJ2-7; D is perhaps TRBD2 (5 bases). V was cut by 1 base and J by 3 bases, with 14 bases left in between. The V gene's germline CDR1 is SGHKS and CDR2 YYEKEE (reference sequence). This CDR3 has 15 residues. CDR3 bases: TGTGCCAGCAGCTTGTCGGGAACGGTGGGCTACGAGCAGTACTTC. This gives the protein CASSLSGTVGYEQYF.

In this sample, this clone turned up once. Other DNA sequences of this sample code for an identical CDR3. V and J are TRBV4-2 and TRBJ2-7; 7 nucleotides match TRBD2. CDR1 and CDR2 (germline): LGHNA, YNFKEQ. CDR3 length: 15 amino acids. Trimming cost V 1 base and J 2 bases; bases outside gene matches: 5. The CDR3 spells CASSQGTSAAYEQYF. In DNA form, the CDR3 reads TGTGCCAGCAGCCAAGGAACTAGCGCGGCCTACGAGCAGTACTTC.

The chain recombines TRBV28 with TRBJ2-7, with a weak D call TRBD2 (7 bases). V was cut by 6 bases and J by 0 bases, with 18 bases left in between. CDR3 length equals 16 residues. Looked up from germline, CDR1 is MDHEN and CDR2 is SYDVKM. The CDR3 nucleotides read TGTGCCAGCAGGACGTCTGGGGGGGGCCCCTCCTACGAGCAGTACTTC. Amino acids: CASRTSGGGPSYEQYF.

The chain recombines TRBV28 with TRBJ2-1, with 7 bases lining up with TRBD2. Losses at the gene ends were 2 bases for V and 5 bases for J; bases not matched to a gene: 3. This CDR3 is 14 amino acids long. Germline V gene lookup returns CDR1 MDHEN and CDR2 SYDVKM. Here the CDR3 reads CASSLSGINNEQFF. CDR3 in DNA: TGTGCCAGCAGTTTAAGCGGGATTAACAATGAGCAGTTCTTC.

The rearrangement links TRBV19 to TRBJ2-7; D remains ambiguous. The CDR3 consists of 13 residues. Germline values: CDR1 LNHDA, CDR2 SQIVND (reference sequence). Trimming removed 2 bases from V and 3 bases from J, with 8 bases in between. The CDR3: CASSISEDYEQYF. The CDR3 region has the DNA TGTGCCAGTAGTATAAGTGAAGACTACGAGCAGTACTTC.